This T cell receptor beta chain came from a study of siplizumab effects on memory and regulatory T cells. General observations from the study: Proliferating siplizumab-culture Treg suppressive function went unconfirmed. Of the alloreactive clones, only a minor fraction mapped to unstimulated subsets. Siplizumab significantly reduced alloreactive sequences traceable to unstimulated CD4+ memory cells. Mappable alloreactive CD4+ clones averaged approximately 67% Treg-derived with siplizumab versus roughly 30% in controls.

This clone was picked up one time. Its antigen is not known. The CDR3 sequence is 14 residues long. Trimming took 3 bases from V and 4 from J, leaving 9 bases between them. CDR1 and CDR2 (germline): SNHLY, FYNNEI. Some clones are missing from TCRdb's copy, which holds only in-frame ones; the method was immunoSEQ multiplex PCR. The table records roughly 60,000 clones, just over 95% of them present only once. The receptor was isolated from a human donor in good health. The chain has TRBV2 and TRBJ1-4, with D tentatively TRBD1 (5 bases). The sample taken for sequencing was naive CD8+ T cells sorted from blood. CDR3 in amino acids: CASSDRDGNEKLFF. CDR3 nucleotides: TGTGCCAGCAGTGACCGGGACGGTAATGAAAAACTGTTTTTT. Together with reference TRBV2 and TRBJ1-4, the CDR3 gives the full variable domain: EPEVTQTPSHQVTQMGQEVILRCVPISNHLYFYWYRQILGQKVEFLVSFYNNEISEKSEIFDDQFSVERPDGSNFTLKIRSTKLEDSAMYFCASSDRDGNEKLFFGSGTQLSVL.